This T cell receptor (beta chain) was sequenced during a study of regulatory T cells in long-lasting Graves disease. Study-level points and caveats: Graves' patients with persistent disease showed TCR diversity lower than patients newly diagnosed.

Sequencing libraries for TCR beta were prepared with iRepertoire HTBI primers and Arm-PCR of CDR3 regions. Via MiXCR, TCRdb re-called the multiplex PCR reads, giving one row per CDR3 protein. The sample lists 560,000 or so distinct CDR3 sequences, approximately 16% occurring once. V lost 0 bases and J lost 12; bases outside the gene matches: 10. CDR3 size: 14 residues. CDR1 and CDR2 (germline): DFQATT, SNEGSKA (reference sequence). This clonotype appeared a few times. The antigen remains unidentified. The sample's time point: newly diagnosed GD, antithyroid drugs for less than 3 months. Construction of the TCR library relied on RNA isolated from PBMCs. This sample was shared with a second study, whose subject was T cells in Graves' hyperthyroidism and ophthalmopathy. From that paper: Hyperthyroidism patients were newly diagnosed, had disease duration under 2 months, and were aged 18 to 65 years. Within blood appeared most thyroid clonotypes that had expanded above 0.001.

This material consisted of peripheral blood mononuclear cells (PBMCs), taken at new diagnosis, from a patient treated with antithyroid drugs. The receptor's source is a man aged 18 to 30 with Graves disease. This chain uses TRBV20-1 with TRBJ2-1; TRBD2 matches 8 bases. The CDR3 is CSARDPGLAGVQFF. CDR3 DNA sequence: TGCAGTGCTAGAGATCCCGGTCTAGCGGGCGTGCAGTTCTTC.